One and the same sample provided the 19 T cell receptor beta chains below, sequenced in a study of T cell responses to AZD1222 COVID-19 vaccine. Profiled with immunoSEQ multiplex PCR; TCRdb holds only in-frame clones, not every one. The sample records 84,000 or so clones, about 90% being singletons. The source material was peripheral blood, sampled on day 0 of MenACWY control vaccination. The receptors derive from an adult in good health.

This clone occurred once. V usage is TRBV7-2 and J usage is TRBJ2-7; D uncertain. This CDR3 has 11 residues. Trimming pared 5 bases from V and 6 bases from J, leaving 8 bases between. Per germline, CDR1 SGHTA and CDR2 FQGNSA. For the CDR3, the DNA is TGTGCCAGCAGCCCCCCGCCCGAGCAGTACTTC. Translating it yields CASSPPPEQYF.

The J gene is TRBJ1-2, the V gene TRBV6-2 or TRBV6-3; perhaps TRBD1 as D (6 bases). This CDR3 contains 13 residues. Trimming left V 5 bases short and J 7 bases short, with 14 bases between. Germline values: CDR1 MNHEY, CDR2 SVGEGT. The CDR3 spells CASSLRQDGGYTF. CDR3 coding DNA: TGTGCCAGCAGTCTTCGACAGGATGGTGGCTACACCTTC.

The V call is TRBV29-1, the J call TRBJ2-5; 9 nucleotides match TRBD2. Per germline, CDR1 SQVTM and CDR2 ANQGSEA. V was pared by 4 bases and J by 5 bases, with 5 bases of the junction left unmatched. The CDR3 is 13 residues long. The CDR3 sequence is CSVVTSGGETQYF. CDR3 nucleotides: TGCAGCGTTGTGACTAGCGGCGGGGAGACCCAGTACTTC.

The chain uses TRBV7-9 and TRBJ1-1; a possible D gene is TRBD1 (6 bases). The CDR3 has 14 amino acids. V was clipped by 2 bases and J by 3 bases, with 10 bases between them. Germline CDR1 and CDR2: SEHNR and FQNEAQ (reference sequence). The CDR3 DNA is TGTGCCAGCAGCTTACGGGACACGGACACTGAAGCTTTCTTT. It is translated as CASSLRDTDTEAFF.

The V gene is TRBV7-6, the J gene TRBJ1-1; the D is unclear. Trimming removed 1 base at V and 4 bases at J, with 7 bases between. The CDR3 is made up of 13 amino acids. CDR1 is SGHVS, CDR2 FNYEAQ, per germline. The CDR3 loop reads CASSLGAGTEAFF. Written as DNA, the CDR3 is TGTGCCAGCAGCTTAGGGGCCGGCACTGAAGCTTTCTTT.

The CDR3 reads CASSSTMNTEAFF. The CDR3 DNA reads as TGTGCCAGCAGCTCCACTATGAACACTGAAGCTTTCTTT. J is TRBJ1-1 and V is TRBV7-2, with no clear D. Trimming removed 4 bases at V and 0 bases at J, with 6 bases between. The germline V gene has CDR1 SGHTA and CDR2 FQGNSA. This CDR3 has 13 amino acids.

This clone was seen once. The V call is TRBV5-4, the J call TRBJ2-7, with 10 bases lining up with TRBD1. Germline V CDR1 and CDR2: SGHNT, YYREEE (reference sequence). The CDR3 is 15 amino acids. V gave up 2 bases and J gave up 2 bases; unmatched junction bases: 4. CDR3 sequence reads: CASSFGGTGAYEQYF. The CDR3 coding sequence is TGTGCCAGCAGCTTCGGGGGGACAGGGGCCTACGAGCAGTACTTC.

The genes are TRBV6-5 and TRBJ2-5; tentatively, D is TRBD2 (7 bases). The V gene lost 1 base and the J gene lost 5 bases, with 11 bases spanning the gap. The CDR3 extends over 14 amino acids. Germline CDR1 MNHEY, CDR2 SVGAGI. The CDR3 sequence: CASSYLKGGETQYF. The CDR3 coding sequence is TGTGCCAGCAGTTACTTGAAGGGGGGGGAGACCCAGTACTTC.

The rearrangement links TRBV5-4 to TRBJ2-7; tentatively, D is TRBD2 (6 bases). This CDR3 is 15 amino acids long. Trimming cost V 4 bases and J 2 bases, with 16 bases left between them. CDR1 and CDR2 (germline): SGHNT, YYREEE (reference sequence). CDR3 sequence reads: CASSPWGGETYEQYF. In DNA form, the CDR3 reads TGTGCCAGCAGCCCGTGGGGCGGGGAGACCTACGAGCAGTACTTC.

V gene TRBV25-1 combines with J gene TRBJ1-1; 9 bases are a match to TRBD1. Trimming took 4 bases from V and 7 from J; bases not matched to a gene: 4. The germline V gene has CDR1 MGHDK and CDR2 SYGVNS. CDR3 size: 13 residues. This chain's CDR3 is CASSVPGQGEAFF. CDR3 in DNA: TGTGCCAGCAGTGTCCCGGGACAGGGTGAAGCTTTCTTT.

The gene calls are TRBV9 and TRBJ1-1; 10 bases agree with TRBD1. CDR1 and CDR2 (germline): SGDLS, YYNGEE. This CDR3 contains 18 residues. The junction had 12 bases not matched to a gene; V was cut back by 0 bases and J by 4 bases. The CDR3 is CASSVAAGGTGVGTEAFF. In DNA, the CDR3 is TGTGCCAGCAGCGTAGCGGCCGGTGGGACAGGGGTGGGCACTGAAGCTTTCTTT.

The V gene is TRBV5-4, the J gene TRBJ2-1; a possible D gene is TRBD1 (5 bases). CDR1 and CDR2 from the germline V gene are SGHNT and YYREEE (reference sequence). The CDR3 runs to 12 residues. Trimming cost V 4 bases and J 9 bases, with 11 bases left between them. CDR3 amino acids: CASSLTGFEQFF. CDR3 in DNA: TGTGCCAGCAGCCTTACAGGTTTTGAGCAGTTCTTC.

V gene TRBV19 combines with J gene TRBJ2-3; 9 bases are a match to TRBD1. The CDR3 covers 17 residues. Trimming at V came to 3 bases and at J to 0 bases, leaving 7 bases not matched to a gene. Looked up from germline, CDR1 is LNHDA and CDR2 is SQIVND (reference sequence). The CDR3 spells CASSMSWGTGSTDTQYF. CDR3 nucleotide sequence: TGTGCCAGTAGTATGTCATGGGGGACAGGGAGCACAGATACGCAGTATTTT.

The J gene is TRBJ1-2, the V gene TRBV7-3, with D possibly TRBD1 on 5 matching bases. The CDR3 runs to 13 residues. V lost 5 bases, J lost 6 bases, and 13 bases lay in between. Germline CDR1 SGHTA, CDR2 FQGTGA. This CDR3 is CASSPSGLDGYTF. Written as DNA, the CDR3 is TGTGCCAGCAGCCCCTCGGGACTCGATGGCTACACCTTC.

CDR3 loop: CASSRRQSGTLETQYF. In nucleotides, the CDR3 is TGTGCCAGCAGCAGAAGACAGAGCGGAACCTTAGAGACCCAGTACTTC. The chain employs TRBV21-1 and TRBJ2-5. TRBV21-1 is a pseudogene segment. The CDR3 runs to 16 residues.

The CDR3 here is CASSASVRTEAFF. The CDR3 DNA reads as TGTGCCAGCAGTGCGTCGGTGCGCACTGAAGCTTTCTTT. The V gene is TRBV2, the J gene TRBJ1-1; no definite D call. This CDR3 is 13 amino acids long. With 4 bases removed from V and 4 bases from J, the gap between germline ends came to 10 bases. Looked up from germline, CDR1 is SNHLY and CDR2 is FYNNEI.

This chain uses TRBV5-8 with TRBJ2-1; either TRBD1 or TRBD2 may fit D (6 bases each). Per the germline V gene, CDR1 is SGHTS and CDR2 is YDEGEE. This CDR3 is built from 14 residues. Trimming removed 3 bases from V and 11 bases from J, with 18 bases in between. CDR3 in amino acids: CASSSLTFGGQQFF. The CDR3 DNA reads TGTGCCAGCAGCTCTTTGACGTTCGGGGGCCAGCAGTTCTTC. The full variable domain, rest sourced from reference TRBV5-8 and TRBJ2-1, is EAGVTQSPTHLIKTRGQQATLRCSPISGHTSVYWYQQALGLGLQFLLWYDEGEERNRGNFPPRFSGRQFPNYSSELNVNALELEDSALYLCASSSLTFGGQQFFGPGTRLTVL.

As DNA, the CDR3 is TGTGCCAGCAGCGAGCAGGGGGCTTGGGTCGGAGGCTACACCTTC. It specifies CASSEQGAWVGGYTF. The chain uses TRBV9 and TRBJ1-2; 8 bases fit TRBD1. Germline lookup yields CDR1 SGDLS and CDR2 YYNGEE. Trimming took 3 bases from V and 8 from J; bases not matched to a gene: 12. This CDR3 is built from 15 residues.

The V gene is TRBV5-8, the J gene TRBJ1-1, with TRBD1 matching over 7 bases. Germline CDR1 SGHTS, CDR2 YDEGEE. Losses at the gene ends were 5 bases for V and 5 bases for J; bases not matched to a gene: 9. The CDR3 consists of 14 residues. The CDR3 sequence: CASSLGGAETEAFF. DNA for the CDR3: TGTGCCAGCAGTTTAGGGGGCGCAGAGACTGAAGCTTTCTTT.